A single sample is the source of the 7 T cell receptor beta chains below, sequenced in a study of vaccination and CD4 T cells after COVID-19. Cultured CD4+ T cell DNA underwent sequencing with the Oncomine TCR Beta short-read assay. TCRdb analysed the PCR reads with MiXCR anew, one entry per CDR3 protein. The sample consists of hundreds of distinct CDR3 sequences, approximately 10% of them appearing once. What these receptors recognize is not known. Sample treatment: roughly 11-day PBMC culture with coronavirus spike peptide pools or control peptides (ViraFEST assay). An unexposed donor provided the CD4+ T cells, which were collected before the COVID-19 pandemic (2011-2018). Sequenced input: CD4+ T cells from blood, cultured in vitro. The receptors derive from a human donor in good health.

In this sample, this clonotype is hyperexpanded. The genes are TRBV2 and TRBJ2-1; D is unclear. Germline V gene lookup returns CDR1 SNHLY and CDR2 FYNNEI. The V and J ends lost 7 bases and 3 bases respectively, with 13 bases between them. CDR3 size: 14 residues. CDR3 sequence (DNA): TGTGCCAGCAACCCGGGCGGTCACTACAATGAGCAGTTCTTC. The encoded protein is CASNPGGHYNEQFF.

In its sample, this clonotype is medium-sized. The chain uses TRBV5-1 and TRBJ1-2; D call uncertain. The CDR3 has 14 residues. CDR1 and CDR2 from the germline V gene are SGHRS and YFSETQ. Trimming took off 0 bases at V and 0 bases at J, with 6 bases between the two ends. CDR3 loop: CASSLDRPNYGYTF. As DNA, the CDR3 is TGCGCCAGCAGCTTGGATCGGCCTAACTATGGCTACACCTTC. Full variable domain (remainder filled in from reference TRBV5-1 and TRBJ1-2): KAGVTQTPRYLIKTRGQQVTLSCSPISGHRSVSWYQQTPGQGLQFLFEYFSETQRNKGNFPGRFSGRQFSNSRSEMNVSTLELGDSALYLCASSLDRPNYGYTFGSGTRLTVV.

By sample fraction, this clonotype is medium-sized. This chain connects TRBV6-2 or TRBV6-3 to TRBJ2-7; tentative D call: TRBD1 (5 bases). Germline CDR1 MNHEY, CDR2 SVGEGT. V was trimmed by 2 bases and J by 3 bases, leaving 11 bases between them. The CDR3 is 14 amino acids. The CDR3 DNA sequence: TGTGCCAGCAGTTACCCAGGGAATATCTACGAGCAGTACTTC. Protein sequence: CASSYPGNIYEQYF.

DNA of the CDR3: TGTGCCAGCAGCTTAGCTAGCGGGGTTACCTACAATGAGCAGTTCTTC. This translates into CASSLASGVTYNEQFF. The J gene is TRBJ2-1, the V gene TRBV7-2; TRBD2 agrees at 8 bases. Germline V gene sequence: CDR1 SGHTA, CDR2 FQGNSA. V was clipped by 0 bases and J by 2 bases; unmatched bases: 3. The CDR3 is made up of 16 amino acids.

The CDR3 region has the DNA TGCGCCAGCACCGGGACAGGGGACTACGAGCAGTACTTC. It codes for CASTGTGDYEQYF. The J gene is TRBJ2-7, the V gene TRBV4-1, with 10 bases matching TRBD1. The CDR3 loop spans 13 amino acids. Germline values: CDR1 MGHRA, CDR2 YSYEKL. V lost 7 bases, J lost 3 bases, and 3 bases stayed unmatched.

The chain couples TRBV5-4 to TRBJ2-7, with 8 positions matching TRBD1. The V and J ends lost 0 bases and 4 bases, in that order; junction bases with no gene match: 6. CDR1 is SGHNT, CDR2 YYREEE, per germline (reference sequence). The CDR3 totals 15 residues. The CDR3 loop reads CASSLAQGALYEQYF. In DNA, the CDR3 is TGTGCCAGCAGCTTGGCGCAGGGGGCGTTGTACGAGCAGTACTTC.

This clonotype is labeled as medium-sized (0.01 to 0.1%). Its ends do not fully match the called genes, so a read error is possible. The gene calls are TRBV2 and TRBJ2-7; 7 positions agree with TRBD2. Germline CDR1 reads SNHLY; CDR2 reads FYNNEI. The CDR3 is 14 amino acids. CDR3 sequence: CASREAGYGNEQYF. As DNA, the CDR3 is TGTGCCAGCAGGGAAGCGGGGTATGGAAACGAGCAGTACTTC.